Listed below are T cell receptor beta chains from one sample, sequenced in a study of blood T cell repertoires in COVID-19. Using immunoSEQ multiplex PCR, the repertoire was profiled, and TCRdb retains in-frame clones only, with some absent. This repertoire shows 300,000 to 400,000 clones, more than 70% found once; its top ten account for roughly 8%. Material for sequencing was peripheral blood. The receptors originated from a woman in her 50s who had recovered from COVID-19. CDR3s include the opening cysteine and the closing phenylalanine or tryptophan. The D gene is left open where the match is weak. Clone size is not always given. Where it is, it says once, few, many or a class for expanded clones.

>TRBV28|-|TRBD1|TRBJ1-5
CASSSKRTGGHQPQHF
TGTGCCAGCAGTTCGAAAAGGACAGGGGGACATCAGCCCCAGCATTTT
>TRBV5-1|-|-|TRBJ2-1
CASSLLRDISYNEQFF
TGCGCCAGCAGCTTGCTCCGGGACATTAGCTACAATGAGCAGTTCTTC
>TRBV28|-|-|TRBJ1-1
CASSNPTGRPITEAFF
TGTGCCAGCAGTAATCCGACAGGCCGACCGATCACTGAAGCTTTCTTT
>TRBV3-1/TRBV3-2|-|TRBD2|TRBJ2-5
CASSQGRGGATETQYF
TGTGCCAGCAGCCAAGGGCGCGGGGGGGCAACGGAGACCCAGTACTTC
>TRBV7-8|-|TRBD1|TRBJ2-7
CASSLSRDRSYEQYF
TGTGCCAGCAGCCTAAGCCGGGACAGATCCTACGAGCAGTACTTC
>TRBV5-8|once|TRBD2|TRBJ2-1
CASSHLGIAGVAYNEQFF
TGTGCCAGCAGTCATTTGGGGATAGCGGGAGTGGCCTACAATGAGCAGTTCTTC
>TRBV11-3|-|-|TRBJ2-3
CASSLTGSADTQYF
TGTGCCAGCAGCTTAACAGGGTCGGCAGATACGCAGTATTTT
>TRBV20-1|-|-|TRBJ1-1
CSARQDRDAFF
TGCAGTGCTAGACAGGACAGAGACGCTTTCTTT
>TRBV7-8|-|TRBD1|TRBJ1-1
CASSTDRANTEAFF
TGTGCCAGCAGCACGGACAGGGCGAACACTGAAGCTTTCTTT
>TRBV7-9|-|-|TRBJ2-7
CASSIRVGDEQYF
TGTGCCAGCAGCATACGAGTCGGGGACGAGCAGTACTTC
>TRBV27|-|TRBD2|TRBJ2-1
CASSLAGAYNEQFF
TGTGCCAGCAGTTTAGCGGGAGCCTACAATGAGCAGTTCTTC
>TRBV27|once|-|TRBJ1-6
CASSNSGSPLHF
TGTGCCAGCAGTAATTCGGGTTCACCCCTCCACTTT
>TRBV30|-|-|TRBJ1-5
CAWSETGNQPQHF
TGTGCCTGGAGTGAGACGGGGAATCAGCCCCAGCATTTT
>TRBV19|-|TRBD2|TRBJ2-2
CASQTLRTSGGENTGELFF
TGTGCCAGCCAAACCCTGAGGACTAGCGGGGGTGAGAACACCGGGGAGCTGTTTTTT
>TRBV9|-|-|TRBJ1-1
CASSVEKANTEAFF
TGTGCCAGCAGCGTAGAGAAAGCGAACACTGAAGCTTTCTTT
>TRBV6-1|-|-|TRBJ2-4
CASSEVPSLAKNIQYF
TGTGCCAGCAGTGAAGTGCCTAGTCTAGCCAAAAACATTCAGTACTTC
>TRBV3-1/TRBV3-2|-|-|TRBJ1-2
CASSFSINYGYTF
TGTGCCAGCAGCTTCAGTATTAACTATGGCTACACCTTC
>TRBV13|few|-|TRBJ2-7
CASSLRGLSYEQYF
TGTGCCAGCAGCTTAAGGGGGTTGAGCTACGAGCAGTACTTC
>TRBV7-9|-|TRBD1|TRBJ2-6
CASSFPRTGGAGANVLTF
TGTGCCAGCAGCTTTCCTCGGACAGGGGGCGCTGGGGCCAACGTCCTGACTTTC
>TRBV6-2/TRBV6-3|-|-|TRBJ1-4
CASSNEGREKLFF
TGTGCCAGCAGTAATGAGGGTAGGGAAAAACTGTTTTTT
>TRBV30|-|TRBD2|TRBJ2-1
CAWRALAGGQFF
TGTGCCTGGAGAGCCCTAGCGGGGGGGCAGTTCTTC
>TRBV5-5|-|TRBD1|TRBJ1-1
CASSPRTGVWTEAFF
TGTGCCAGCAGCCCCCGGACAGGGGTCTGGACTGAAGCTTTCTTT
>TRBV7-3|-|TRBD2|TRBJ2-1
CASSLNSGESNEQFF
TGTGCCAGCAGCTTAAATAGCGGGGAGAGCAATGAGCAGTTCTTC
>TRBV5-6|-|TRBD2|TRBJ2-5
CASNGGGWQETQYF
TGTGCCAGCAACGGCGGGGGGTGGCAAGAGACCCAGTACTTC
>TRBV10-3|-|TRBD1|TRBJ1-1
CAISDWDRGQNRTEAFF
TGTGCCATCAGTGATTGGGACAGGGGGCAGAATAGGACTGAAGCTTTCTTT
>TRBV5-8|-|-|TRBJ1-5
CASSHRGGSDQPQHF
TGTGCCAGCAGTCACCGGGGGGGTAGCGATCAGCCCCAGCATTTT
>TRBV27|once|TRBD2|TRBJ2-5
CASGFRTSGGRGAQYF
TGTGCCAGCGGATTCCGGACTAGCGGGGGACGAGGGGCCCAGTACTTC
>TRBV7-6|-|TRBD2|TRBJ2-7
CASSPSGRYEQYF
TGTGCCAGCAGCCCTAGCGGGAGATACGAGCAGTACTTC
>TRBV6-5|-|-|TRBJ2-7
CASSSPGRGNLYEQYF
TGTGCCAGCAGTTCCCCCGGTAGGGGGAATCTTTACGAGCAGTACTTC
>TRBV30|-|-|TRBJ1-5
CAWSVAGLSAQHF
TGTGCCTGGAGTGTAGCAGGGTTAAGTGCCCAGCATTTT
>TRBV7-2|once|-|TRBJ2-7
CASSLASSYEQYF
TGTGCCAGCAGCTTGGCCAGCTCCTACGAGCAGTACTTC
>TRBV29-1|-|-|TRBJ1-2
CSVASAGYTF
TGCAGCGTTGCCAGTGCCGGCTACACCTTC
>TRBV4-3|-|-|TRBJ1-4
CASSQEARAEKLFF
TGCGCCAGCAGCCAAGAAGCAAGAGCGGAAAAACTGTTTTTT
>TRBV6-5|-|TRBD1|TRBJ1-2
CASSSSGGGRGYTF
TGTGCCAGCAGTTCCTCAGGGGGCGGTAGGGGCTACACCTTC
>TRBV10-3|-|TRBD2|TRBJ2-3
CAISVGLAGDTQYF
TGTGCCATCAGTGTAGGACTAGCCGGAGATACGCAGTATTTT
>TRBV19|-|-|TRBJ2-7
CASSIGNGPYEQYF
TGTGCCAGTAGTATCGGGAACGGCCCCTACGAGCAGTACTTC
>TRBV18|once|TRBD1|TRBJ1-1
CASSPGVQGHTEAFF
TGTGCCAGCTCACCTGGGGTACAGGGGCACACTGAAGCTTTCTTT
>TRBV19|-|-|TRBJ2-2
CASRGGVNTGELFF
TGTGCCAGTAGGGGCGGGGTTAACACCGGGGAGCTGTTTTTT
>TRBV5-6|-|-|TRBJ2-5
CASSLHNEETQYF
TGTGCCAGCAGCTTGCACAATGAAGAGACCCAGTACTTC
>TRBV7-2|-|TRBD2|TRBJ2-1
CASSIGLAEYNEQFF
TGTGCCAGCAGCATAGGACTAGCGGAATACAATGAGCAGTTCTTC
>TRBV19|-|TRBD2|TRBJ2-1
CASRSGLALEQFF
TGTGCCAGTAGATCGGGACTAGCCCTTGAGCAGTTCTTC
>TRBV12-3/TRBV12-4|-|-|TRBJ1-1
CASSLAPPAVAFF
TGTGCCAGCAGTTTAGCGCCCCCCGCGGTGGCTTTCTTT
>TRBV19|-|TRBD2|TRBJ2-3
CASSVGAGGPDTQYF
TGTGCCAGTTCCGTGGGAGCGGGGGGACCAGATACGCAGTATTTT
>TRBV4-2|-|TRBD2|TRBJ2-3
CASSQELAGATDTQYF
TGTGCCAGCAGCCAAGAACTAGCGGGGGCCACAGATACGCAGTATTTT
>TRBV19|-|TRBD1|TRBJ2-2
CASGGQRVPGELFF
TGTGCCAGTGGGGGACAGCGAGTCCCCGGGGAGCTGTTTTTT
>TRBV28|-|-|TRBJ1-2
CASRPGQSYGYTF
TGTGCCAGCAGGCCCGGACAGAGCTATGGCTACACCTTC
>TRBV10-1|-|-|TRBJ2-3
CASSETGRGYTDTQYF
TGCGCCAGCAGTGAGACGGGACGGGGGTACACAGATACGCAGTATTTT
>TRBV10-1|-|TRBD1|TRBJ2-3
CASSETTGGKNTQYF
TGCGCCAGCAGCGAAACGACAGGGGGTAAAAATACGCAGTATTTT
>TRBV7-2|-|-|TRBJ1-3
CASSLVFSGNGNTIYF
TGTGCCAGCAGCTTAGTTTTCTCGGGAAATGGAAACACCATATATTTT
>TRBV28|-|-|TRBJ2-1
CASSFQSNEQFF
TGTGCCAGCAGTTTTCAATCCAATGAGCAGTTCTTC
>TRBV19|-|TRBD1|TRBJ2-3
CASNQPGQGGTDTQYF
TGTGCCAGTAACCAACCGGGACAGGGAGGCACAGATACGCAGTATTTT
>TRBV10-3|once|TRBD1|TRBJ1-3
CAIRPGQGTSGNTIYF
TGTGCCATCAGGCCGGGACAGGGAACTAGTGGAAACACCATATATTTT